The TCR beta chain under discussion was sequenced for a study of CD8 T cells in Susac syndrome. This CDR3 contains 17 residues. Trimming took off 6 bases at V and 1 base at J, with 18 bases between the two ends. It was with random hexamers that roughly 0.45 to 1 ug RNA was reverse transcribed. By means of immunoSEQ multiplex PCR, TCR beta CDR3 spanning 54 Vbeta and 13 Jbeta underwent amplification. TCRdb passed the immunoSEQ multiplex PCR reads through MiXCR, listing each CDR3 protein once. Among roughly 120,000 distinct CDR3 sequences listed, about 96% were seen once. This clonotype came up once. Its antigen is not known. General study results and limits: As the study acknowledged, the number of individuals in its TCR sequencing and HLA analysis was relatively small.

This rearrangement joins TRBV12-3 or TRBV12-4 to TRBJ2-2; weak D call: TRBD2 (6 bases). This TCR was sampled from a human donor in good health. Sample: CD4+ T cells from PBMCs. For the CDR3, the DNA is TGTGCCAGCAGCCGCCAAAGCGGGCCCGGGAACACCGGGGAGCTGTTTTTT. Protein product: CASSRQSGPGNTGELFF.